The rows below give T cell receptor beta chains drawn from one sample of a study of shared T cell receptors in the human thymus. This table comes from immunoSEQ multiplex PCR, and its TCRdb copy is limited to in-frame clones, with some not included. This sample has hundreds of thousands of clones; about 80% occur once, and the top ten carry about 0.013%. This sample was shared with a second study, whose subject was human thymus T cells.

Sequencing was carried out using thymocytes. Every receptor here comes from a boy in the first two years of life with a congenital heart defect. CDR3s include the opening cysteine and the closing phenylalanine or tryptophan. D genes are given only for firm matches. Clone size is given for some rows only: seen once, a few or many times, or a class if the clone is expanded.

>.|TRBV10-3|.|TRBJ1-1
TGTGCCATCAGTGAGTTGCAGGGGCGGACAACGAACACTGAAGCTTTCTTT
CAISELQGRTTNTEAFF
>.|TRBV28|TRBD1|TRBJ1-4
TGTGCCAGCAGTTTAATTTCCAAGGGACAGGGGCCTTCAACTAATGAAAAACTGTTTTTT
CASSLISKGQGPSTNEKLFF
>.|TRBV27|TRBD2|TRBJ2-3
TGTGCCAGCAGTCCAGGGACTAGCGGGAGGAGCACAGATACGCAGTATTTT
CASSPGTSGRSTDTQYF
>.|TRBV4-1|TRBD2|TRBJ2-7
TGCGCCAGCAGCCATGACGGGAGGGCCCGTAGCTACGAGCAGTACTTC
CASSHDGRARSYEQYF
>.|TRBV29-1|.|TRBJ2-7
TGCAGCGCTGCCCTTCCCCGAGAGAGCTCCTACGAGCAGTACTTC
CSAALPRESSYEQYF
>.|TRBV5-1|.|TRBJ2-7
TGCGCCAGCAGAGGACTTCCCTCTGGGGAGCAGTACTTC
CASRGLPSGEQYF
>.|TRBV14|TRBD2|TRBJ2-1
TGTGCCAGCAGCGAGGGACTAGCGGGAGTTTACAATGAGCAGTTCTTC
CASSEGLAGVYNEQFF
>.|TRBV4-3|TRBD2|TRBJ2-5
TGCGCCAGCAGCCAAGCTCGACGACTAGCGGGACCCGTGGAGACCCAGTACTTC
CASSQARRLAGPVETQYF
>.|TRBV28|TRBD2|TRBJ2-7
TGTGCCAGCAGTTTCCTCCAACACGGGGGGTACGAGCAGTACTTC
CASSFLQHGGYEQYF
>once|TRBV27|TRBD2|TRBJ2-7
TGTGCCAGCAGACAACTAGCGGGAGTCTCCTACGAGCAGTACTTC
CASRQLAGVSYEQYF
>.|TRBV2|TRBD1|TRBJ2-7
TGTGCCAGCAGGGGACAGGGACTACTCTCCTACGAGCAGTACTTC
CASRGQGLLSYEQYF
>.|TRBV6-1|.|TRBJ2-7
TGTGCCAGCAGTGAAAGCCTCCGTCCTTCATACGAGCAGTACTTC
CASSESLRPSYEQYF
>.|TRBV2|.|TRBJ2-2
TGTGCCAGCAGTGAACTAGCCGCCGGGGAGCTGTTTTTT
CASSELAAGELFF
>few|TRBV9|TRBD1|TRBJ2-5
TGTGCCAGCAGCCCCGGGACAGGACAAGAGACCCAGTACTTC
CASSPGTGQETQYF
>.|TRBV7-2|.|TRBJ2-7
TGTGCCAGCAGCTACCCCAGCGGTGGCTCCTACGAGCAGTACTTC
CASSYPSGGSYEQYF
>once|TRBV4-1|TRBD2|TRBJ2-3
TGCGCCAGCGGCTTAGCGGGAGAGAGCACAGATACGCAGTATTTT
CASGLAGESTDTQYF
>once|TRBV28|.|TRBJ1-5
TGTGCCAGCAGTCCCCCTTCAGACAGGCCAGCCGATAGCAATCAGCCCCAGCATTTT
CASSPPSDRPADSNQPQHF
>.|TRBV14|TRBD2|TRBJ2-1
TGTGCCAGCAGCCCCCACGGCGGGGGACCCCCTAATGAGCAGTTCTTC
CASSPHGGGPPNEQFF
>once|TRBV27|TRBD2|TRBJ2-1
TGTGCCAGCAGTTTAAGGGCGGCGGGAGCCTACAATGAGCAGTTCTTC
CASSLRAAGAYNEQFF
>.|TRBV4-2|.|TRBJ2-5
TGTGCCAGCAGCCAAGATCCCAATTCATCCCGGGGGGAGACCCAGTACTTC
CASSQDPNSSRGETQYF
>few|TRBV5-6|.|TRBJ2-5
TGTGCCAGCAGCACGGGATCTCAAGAGACCCAGTACTTC
CASSTGSQETQYF
>few|TRBV4-3|.|TRBJ2-2
TGCGCCAGCAGCCTCCGCCCCGACAGAGCCGGGGAGCTGTTTTTT
CASSLRPDRAGELFF
>.|TRBV7-3|.|TRBJ2-1
TGTGCCAGCAGCCTTGAAACGGGGGGCCGCTCCTACAATGAGCAGTTCTTC
CASSLETGGRSYNEQFF
>few|TRBV30|TRBD2|TRBJ2-1
TGTGCCTGGAGGGAAGGACTAGCGGGTAGACTGGACTCCTACAATGAGCAGTTCTTC
CAWREGLAGRLDSYNEQFF
>.|TRBV11-1|TRBD2|TRBJ2-7
TGTGCCAGCAGCTCAGGACTAGCGGGAGGGGAGGTCATCTCCTACGAGCAGTACTTC
CASSSGLAGGEVISYEQYF
>.|TRBV6-5|.|TRBJ2-7
TGTGCCAGCAGAACCAGGGGAGAGGACGAGCAGTACTTC
CASRTRGEDEQYF
>.|TRBV28|TRBD1|TRBJ2-2
TGTGCCAGCAGTCCTCCCGGGACAGGGGGTTTCTCCGGGGAGCTGTTTTTT
CASSPPGTGGFSGELFF
>.|TRBV7-9|.|TRBJ2-3
TGTGCCAGCAGCTCGGGACTGCCGTGGACAGATACGCAGTATTTT
CASSSGLPWTDTQYF
>.|TRBV12-5|TRBD1|TRBJ2-7
TGTGCTAGTGGGAGGGTGACAGGGCAAAGCTCCTACGAGCAGTACTTC
CASGRVTGQSSYEQYF
>.|TRBV4-3|.|TRBJ1-4
TGCGCCAGCAGCCAAGAACGCCAGTTGCCAACTAATGAAAAACTGTTTTTT
CASSQERQLPTNEKLFF
>once|TRBV10-2|TRBD2|TRBJ2-1
TGCGCCAGCAGAGGGACTAGCGGGAGGGACAATGAGCAGTTCTTC
CASRGTSGRDNEQFF
>.|TRBV19|TRBD2|TRBJ2-3
TGTGCCAGTAGTATCGGTCGGGCGGGAGGGCCGGTACTGCATACGCAGTATTTT
CASSIGRAGGPVLHTQYF
>.|TRBV27|TRBD2|TRBJ2-3
TGTGCCAGCAGTTCTGGGACTAGCGGGGCCACAGATACGCAGTATTTT
CASSSGTSGATDTQYF
>few|TRBV6-6|TRBD1|TRBJ1-4
TGTGCCAGCAGCCCCGTCAGGGGGAATGAAAAACTGTTTTTT
CASSPVRGNEKLFF
>.|TRBV15|.|TRBJ2-3
TGTGCCACCAGCGGGAGTCCGGACTATAGCACAGATACGCAGTATTTT
CATSGSPDYSTDTQYF